The clone carrying this TCR beta chain was seen at least ten times. Trimming shortened V by 2 bases and J by 5 bases, and 10 bases separated the two germline ends. The CDR3 runs to 13 residues. Germline V gene data show CDR1 as SGHDT and CDR2 as YYEEEE. The sample originates from a study of blood T cells in healthy people across ages. The study isolated at least 6.5 million PBMCs from each sample. A second 7 to 11 cycle PCR used barcoded and J-beta primers. No fewer than 2.5 million CDR3-containing paired-end reads came from each sample. TCRdb fed the 5' RACE reads into MiXCR, producing one record per CDR3 protein. The sample lists about 1.4 million distinct CDR3 sequences; 55% to 75% were seen once.

The material sequenced was blood. This sequence originates from a man between 18 and 29 years old in good health. The V gene is TRBV5-6, the J gene TRBJ1-2; perhaps TRBD1 as D (5 bases). The DNA of the CDR3 is TGTGCCAGCAGCTTAGTACAGGATTATGGCTACACCTTC. It is translated as CASSLVQDYGYTF.